The sequence of this T cell receptor (beta chain) was determined in a study of identical twins. Template switching added a universal primer site; cDNA carried unique molecular identifiers. TCRdb recomputed calls from the 5' RACE reads with MiXCR, one row per CDR3 protein. The repertoire consists of hundreds of thousands of distinct CDR3 sequences, with 9% to 15% occurring once and the leading ten covering about 1.6%. V was trimmed by 8 bases and J by 10 bases, leaving 12 bases between them. The CDR3 spans 11 residues. CDR1 is SEHNR, CDR2 FQNEAQ, per germline (reference sequence). General study findings and limits: Some out-of-frame alpha sequences were shared by twins, and these showed excess low generation probability. Models, which agreed with sharing between unrelated individuals, nonetheless underestimated the out-of-frame TCR alpha sharing seen in monozygotic twins. Invariant MAIT and iNKT cells could partly confound zero-insertion analyses.

Regarding this clonotype: The target antigen is unknown.

The data also belong to a second study, concerning yellow fever vaccine responses in identical twins.

The sample taken for sequencing was PBMCs. This chain connects TRBV7-9 to TRBJ2-1; the D call may be TRBD1 or TRBD2 (5 bases each). This sequence was found in a young woman in good health. The CDR3 reads CASEGQTEQFF. Written as DNA, the CDR3 is TGTGCCAGCGAGGGGCAGACCGAGCAGTTCTTC.